This T cell receptor beta chain was identified during a study of neurological immune-mediated disorders. Whole-study findings and limits: The study found no CDR3 amino acid sequences shared by expanded clones across subjects, suggesting private repertoires in all groups.

This clonotype was seen ten or more times. What it binds is unknown. Time point here: longitudinal time-point 2. Germline CDR1 reads MNHEY; CDR2 reads SMNVEV (reference sequence). The V gene lost 2 bases and the J gene lost 10 bases, with 12 bases spanning the gap. The CDR3 covers 14 residues. The cDNA was generated through 5'RACE incorporating 10-nucleotide random UMIs. Via MiXCR, TCRdb re-called the 5' RACE reads, giving one row per CDR3 protein. The data contain under 100,000 distinct CDR3 sequences, approximately 13% of them singletons. This sequence joins TRBV27 and TRBJ1-6; D ambiguous. Input material: PBMCs. This TCR derives from a female donor with HTLV-1-associated myelopathy (HAM/TSP). CDR3 DNA: TGTGCCAGCAGTTTAGTCAAAGCGGGCTCACCCCTCCACTTT. Protein: CASSLVKAGSPLHF.